The following is a T cell receptor beta chain sequence with its context. What it recognizes is unknown. The record originates from a study of T-cell memory formation after mild COVID-19. At the level of the study: Most TCR clusters belonged to a single donor.

General observations from the study: Day 15 to 85 contractors were CD4/CD8 balanced; later expanders leaned CD4+.

cDNA libraries for TCR alpha and TCR beta, carrying sample barcodes and UMIs, came from 5'RACE with constant-segment primers. MiXCR, run by TCRdb on the 5' RACE reads, gives a single entry per CDR3 protein. The sample holds hundreds of thousands of distinct CDR3 sequences, approximately 25% seen once. This CDR3 is 13 amino acids long. The germline V gene encodes CDR1 LNHDA and CDR2 SQIVND (reference sequence). With V trimmed by 8 bases and J by 4 bases, 3 bases remained unmatched. Sequencing was carried out using PBMCs or a T cell subset sorted from them (not recorded which). The rearrangement uses TRBV19 and TRBJ2-1; TRBD2 aligns across 9 bases. The sequence came from an adult woman who had mild COVID-19 (a few samples of this study predate the infection). Cell type and time point are not known. CDR3 bases: TGTGCCAGTCGAGCGGGAGGTTACAATGAGCAGTTCTTC. It encodes CASRAGGYNEQFF. The complete variable domain, with remaining parts taken from reference TRBV19 and TRBJ2-1, reads DGGITQSPKYLFRKEGQNVTLSCEQNLNHDAMYWYRQDPGQGLRLIYYSQIVNDFQKGDIAEGYSVSREKKESFPLTVTSAQKNPTAFYLCASRAGGYNEQFFGPGTRLTVL.